This T cell receptor beta chain originates from a study of T cells after yellow fever vaccination. General study points: Weaker overall was a secondary response that nonetheless peaked faster, on day 5 versus 15. A large majority of primary-vaccination clones showed up again after the booster (96% CD4, about 87% CD8).

This clonotype came up a few times. Its antigen remains unknown. Production of TCR cDNA was by 5'RACE template switching, which also added a universal primer site and UMIs. Via MiXCR, TCRdb re-called the 5' RACE reads, giving one row per CDR3 protein. The sample includes fewer than 500,000 distinct CDR3 sequences, approximately 18% of them seen just once. The length of the CDR3 is 11 residues. The V gene's germline CDR1 is MDHEN and CDR2 SYDVKM. V was cut by 2 bases and J by 10 bases, with 6 bases left in between. The sample here was PBMCs, taken before the yellow fever booster vaccination. This sequence was found in a man aged 18 to 29 who received the YFV17D yellow fever vaccine. The V gene is TRBV28, the J gene TRBJ2-1; no definite D call. The CDR3 DNA sequence: TGTGCCAGCAGTTTACCCCCCGAGCAGTTCTTC. Its protein product is CASSLPPEQFF. Combining the CDR3 with reference TRBV28 and TRBJ2-1 gives the whole variable domain DVKVTQSSRYLVKRTGEKVFLECVQDMDHENMFWYRQDPGLGLRLIYFSYDVKMKEKGDIPEGYSVSREKKERFSLILESASTNQTSMYLCASSLPPEQFFGPGTRLTVL.